This passage covers 7 T cell receptor beta chains from one sample sequenced in a study of metastatic and nonmetastatic thyroid tumors (dated by TCRdb to 2020 to 2022). No treatment had been received by any patient before thyroid surgery. The library was produced with PCR. Reads for this sample came from an Illumina HiSeq 4000. The raw public data were reprocessed by TCRdb itself: fastp quality trimming at Q25, MiXCR clonotype calling, in-frame beta chains only. This sample holds approximately 29,000 clones; around a sixth were observed only once. 4% to 5.5% of the sample goes to the ten largest clones. Sequencing used blood. The receptors come from a female donor with papillary thyroid cancer or a benign thyroid nodule (not recorded which). Some clones in this sample may be carry-over from other donors' samples.

In its sample, this clone was seen many times. In DNA form, the CDR3 reads TGCGCCAGCAGTCCAGGGGGCGACGCAGATACGCAGTATTTT. Encoded protein: CASSPGGDADTQYF. This chain joins TRBV5-1 and TRBJ2-3; TRBD1 aligns across 8 bases. Germline CDR1 SGHRS, CDR2 YFSETQ. V was clipped by 5 bases and J by 4 bases; unmatched bases: 6. CDR3 length: 14 amino acids. The complete variable domain, with remaining parts taken from reference TRBV5-1 and TRBJ2-3, reads KAGVTQTPRYLIKTRGQQVTLSCSPISGHRSVSWYQQTPGQGLQFLFEYFSETQRNKGNFPGRFSGRQFSNSRSEMNVSTLELGDSALYLCASSPGGDADTQYFGPGTRLTVL.

In its sample, this clone was seen many times. The chain has TRBV9 and TRBJ1-1; unclear D gene. V was shortened by 4 bases and J by 1 base, with 8 bases between the two germline ends. Germline lookup yields CDR1 SGDLS and CDR2 YYNGEE. The CDR3 has 13 residues. The CDR3 protein is CASSSLPNTEAFF. The CDR3 region has the DNA TGTGCCAGCAGCTCGCTACCGAACACTGAAGCTTTCTTT.

V is TRBV20-1 and J is TRBJ1-5, with D uncertain. V dropped 3 bases and J dropped 2 bases, with 11 bases sitting between them. This CDR3 is built from 14 residues. Germline CDR1 reads DFQATT; CDR2 reads SNEGSKA (reference sequence). CDR3 residues: CSARVWQGNQPQHF. In DNA form, the CDR3 reads TGCAGTGCTAGGGTATGGCAGGGCAATCAGCCCCAGCATTTT.

This clone was seen repeatedly, ten times or more. This chain links TRBV6-2 or TRBV6-3 with TRBJ2-5; D might be TRBD1 (6 bases). The germline CDR1 and CDR2 sequences are MNHEY and SVGEGT. The CDR3 has 14 residues. Trimming cost V 6 bases and J 4 bases, with 15 bases left between them. The CDR3 coding sequence is TGTGCCAGCAGACTACCAACAGGGAGAGAGACCCAGTACTTC. Amino acid sequence: CASRLPTGRETQYF.

This clone was seen at least ten times. The chain combines TRBV5-1 with TRBJ2-7, with 12 bases fitting TRBD2. This CDR3 region has 19 residues. V shed 0 bases, J shed 4 bases, and the junction held 14 bases outside the gene matches. CDR1 and CDR2 from the germline V gene are SGHRS and YFSETQ. The CDR3 sequence: CASSLADRGPSGRAYEQYF. CDR3 sequence (DNA): TGCGCCAGCAGCTTGGCTGACAGGGGGCCTAGCGGGAGGGCTTACGAGCAGTACTTC. Variable domain in full (rest from reference TRBV5-1 and TRBJ2-7): KAGVTQTPRYLIKTRGQQVTLSCSPISGHRSVSWYQQTPGQGLQFLFEYFSETQRNKGNFPGRFSGRQFSNSRSEMNVSTLELGDSALYLCASSLADRGPSGRAYEQYFGPGTRLTVT.

This clone was counted many times. The chain uses TRBV19 and TRBJ2-1; 10 nucleotides align to TRBD2. Germline V gene sequence: CDR1 LNHDA, CDR2 SQIVND (reference sequence). V trimming: 1 base; J trimming: 7 bases; junction bases outside the gene matches: 4. The CDR3 loop spans 15 amino acids. In nucleotides, the CDR3 is TGTGCCAGTAGTATAGGGACTAGCGGTATGAATGAGCAGTTCTTC. This translates into CASSIGTSGMNEQFF.

By proportion, this clone is medium-sized (0.01 to 0.1%). The V gene is TRBV25-1, the J gene TRBJ2-3; 12 nucleotides agree with TRBD2. Germline trimming cut 0 bases from V and 0 bases from J; bases unmatched to any gene: 7. This CDR3 region has 19 residues. Germline CDR1 is MGHDK and CDR2 is SYGVNS. The CDR3 bases are TGTGCCAGCAGTGAATACCCCCCAGGACTAGCGGGAAGCACAGATACGCAGTATTTT. Translating it yields CASSEYPPGLAGSTDTQYF.